The rows below give T cell receptor beta chains drawn from one sample of a study of early T cells in non-severe SARS-CoV-2 infection. A single record per CDR3 protein comes from TCRdb applying MiXCR to the 5' RACE reads. The table records around 27,000 distinct CDR3 sequences, approximately 2.9% of them present only once. Sequencing used whole blood. These receptors came from an adult who was a healthcare worker with PCR-confirmed SARS-CoV-2 infection or an uninfected control (not recorded which). CDR3s include the opening cysteine and the closing phenylalanine or tryptophan. The D gene is left open where the match is weak. Size is omitted from some rows. Given values are once, few, many or a class for expanded clones.

TRBV7-3,NA,TRBJ1-6,TRBD1,CASSVTGTGFTNSPLHF,TGTGCCAGCAGCGTAACCGGGACAGGGTTTACGAATTCACCCCTCCACTTT
TRBV20-1,many,TRBJ2-3,NA,CSARDLSGDTQYF,TGCAGTGCTAGAGATCTAAGCGGAGATACGCAGTATTTT
TRBV24-1,many,TRBJ2-3,TRBD2,CATSDSVPSGGTDTQYF,TGTGCCACCAGTGATTCGGTGCCTAGCGGGGGGACAGATACGCAGTATTTT
TRBV29-1,many,TRBJ1-2,TRBD1,CSVGTGVISNYGYTF,TGCAGCGTTGGGACAGGGGTCATCTCTAACTATGGCTACACCTTC
TRBV19,many,TRBJ1-5,NA,CASSMSGNQPQHF,TGTGCCAGTAGTATGAGCGGCAATCAGCCCCAGCATTTT
TRBV7-9,NA,TRBJ1-6,NA,CASSFPGGDSPLHF,TGTGCCAGCAGCTTCCCCGGGGGCGATTCACCCCTCCACTTT
TRBV27,many,TRBJ2-3,NA,CASSLAEGTDTQYF,TGTGCCAGCAGTTTGGCGGAGGGCACAGATACGCAGTATTTT
TRBV10-3,few,TRBJ1-2,NA,CAIGNRATNYGYTF,TGTGCCATCGGTAACCGGGCAACCAACTATGGCTACACCTTC
TRBV6-5,many,TRBJ2-1,NA,CASSHPPGQLYRDNEQFF,TGTGCCAGCAGTCACCCGCCGGGCCAGCTCTATCGCGACAATGAGCAGTTCTTC
TRBV5-5,many,TRBJ1-6,TRBD1,CASSKDRGPPLHF,TGTGCCAGCAGCAAGGACAGGGGTCCACCCCTCCACTTT
TRBV12-5,many,TRBJ1-1,TRBD1,CASGRTGTEAFF,TGTGCTAGTGGCCGGACAGGGACTGAAGCTTTCTTT
TRBV6-5,many,TRBJ2-1,TRBD2,CASSDGGAREHNEQFF,TGTGCCAGCAGTGACGGGGGGGCTAGAGAACACAATGAGCAGTTCTTC
TRBV24-1,many,TRBJ2-1,TRBD1,CATSDSDRGSTNEQFF,TGTGCCACCAGTGATTCCGACAGGGGATCTACGAATGAGCAGTTCTTC
TRBV3-1,many,TRBJ2-6,TRBD1,CASSLKGQVSGANVLTF,TGTGCCAGCAGCCTGAAAGGACAGGTCTCTGGGGCCAACGTCCTGACTTTC
TRBV19,many,TRBJ2-5,NA,CASKEQVHRETQYF,TGTGCCAGTAAAGAACAGGTGCATCGGGAGACCCAGTACTTC
TRBV30,many,TRBJ1-6,NA,CAWSVDTRSPLHF,TGTGCCTGGAGTGTTGACACTCGATCACCCCTCCACTTT
TRBV25-1,many,TRBJ2-1,TRBD1,CASSGTGTGIRNEQFF,TGTGCCAGCAGTGGTACCGGGACAGGGATCAGAAATGAGCAGTTCTTC
TRBV28,many,TRBJ2-6,NA,CASSMGGSGANVLTF,TGTGCCAGCAGCATGGGGGGCTCTGGGGCCAACGTCCTGACTTTC
TRBV7-9,many,TRBJ2-5,TRBD2,CASVPRAGEETQYF,TGTGCCAGCGTCCCCCGAGCGGGGGAAGAGACCCAGTACTTC
TRBV20-1,many,TRBJ1-6,NA,CSARDRRTGTNNSPLHF,TGCAGTGCTAGAGATCGAAGAACAGGGACCAATAATTCACCCCTCCACTTT
TRBV29-1,few,TRBJ1-4,NA,CSVELAYSGTNEKLFF,TGCAGCGTTGAATTAGCTTATTCGGGGACTAATGAAAAACTGTTTTTT
TRBV5-1,many,TRBJ1-6,NA,CASTPLPQTRGFNSPLHF,TGCGCCAGCACTCCCCTCCCCCAAACGAGGGGGTTCAATTCACCCCTCCACTTT
TRBV12-3/TRBV12-4,NA,TRBJ1-2,TRBD1,CASSFGTVRAYGYTF,TGTGCCAGCAGTTTTGGGACAGTTAGGGCCTATGGCTACACCTTC
TRBV6-6,many,TRBJ1-1,NA,CASSGDVEAFF,TGTGCCAGCAGTGGGGACGTAGAGGCTTTCTTT
TRBV11-1,few,TRBJ2-7,TRBD2,CASSLPGLGKEQYF,TGTGCCAGCAGCTTACCGGGACTAGGTAAAGAGCAGTACTTC
TRBV7-2,many,TRBJ1-5,NA,CASSPGHNQPQHF,TGTGCCAGCAGCCCCGGGCACAATCAGCCCCAGCATTTT
TRBV2,many,TRBJ2-5,TRBD2,CASSSALGGGAETQYF,TGTGCCAGCAGCTCCGCTCTGGGCGGGGGGGCCGAGACCCAGTACTTC